Following are 24 T cell receptor beta chains from one sample sequenced in a study of T cell responses to AZD1222 COVID-19 vaccine (dated by TCRdb to about 2021). Library generation was performed with the immunoSEQ multiplex PCR assay. This is the immuneACCESS table as TCRdb keeps it, with only in-frame sequences that have V and J called. A part of the clones is gone; compared with another copy, unresolved V genes explain less than half, and the rest is unexplained. This sample holds about 130,000 clones; about 90% were observed only once. 3.5% to 5% of the sample goes to the ten largest clones. Interpreted using the paper, the time point label stands for: baseline before first vaccination. The sequences come from peripheral blood, collected on day 0 of AZD1222 vaccination. The receptors come from an adult in good health.

The chain combines TRBV5-1 with TRBJ2-1; TRBD1 aligns across 7 bases. Germline CDR1 is SGHRS and CDR2 is YFSETQ. The CDR3 is 15 residues long. The trim removed 4 bases at V and 3 bases at J, leaving 7 bases unmatched. CDR3 in DNA: TGCGCCAGCAGCGATCCGGGACAGTACTACAATGAGCAGTTCTTC. Its protein product is CASSDPGQYYNEQFF.

J is TRBJ1-2 and V is TRBV7-6; no clear D gene. The CDR3 is made up of 14 amino acids. Trimming stripped 5 bases from V and 3 bases from J, with 13 bases between. Germline CDR1 and CDR2: SGHVS and FNYEAQ. The DNA for the CDR3 is TGTGCCAGCAGCAACCGACCAGAGGACTATGGCTACACCTTC. It specifies CASSNRPEDYGYTF. The complete variable domain, with remaining parts taken from reference TRBV7-6 and TRBJ1-2, reads GAGVSQSPRYKVTKRGQDVALRCDPISGHVSLYWYRQALGQGPEFLTYFNYEAQQDKSGLPNDRFSAERPEGSISTLTIQRTEQRDSAMYRCASSNRPEDYGYTFGSGTRLTVV.

The J gene is TRBJ2-7, the V gene TRBV5-4; the match to TRBD2 covers 13 bases. Germline assignment: CDR1 SGHNT and CDR2 YYREEE (reference sequence). There are 16 residues in the CDR3. V was pared by 4 bases and J by 3 bases, with 7 bases of the junction left unmatched. In DNA form, the CDR3 reads TGTGCCAGCAGCCGAAGACTAGCGGGAGGTCTCTACGAGCAGTACTTC. This gives the protein CASSRRLAGGLYEQYF.

A word on this clone: The same CDR3 is also encoded by other DNA sequences in this sample. This chain connects TRBV19 to TRBJ1-5; the D gene is possibly TRBD1 (5 bases). Germline loops: CDR1 LNHDA, CDR2 SQIVND (reference sequence). Between the trimmed V and J ends, which lost 2 bases and 0 bases, there was a span of 5 bases. The CDR3 has 14 amino acids. The CDR3 reads CASSIQGSNQPQHF. Written as DNA, the CDR3 is TGTGCCAGTAGTATACAGGGTAGCAATCAGCCCCAGCATTTT.

The chain uses TRBV19 and TRBJ1-2, with TRBD1 identical over 9 bases. Germline V CDR1 and CDR2: LNHDA, SQIVND (reference sequence). The CDR3 runs to 15 residues. With 2 bases clipped from V and 3 bases from J, the junction kept 4 bases outside the gene matches. In nucleotides, the CDR3 is TGTGCCAGTAGTATAACAGGGGGCAGTGACTATGGCTACACCTTC. Amino acid sequence: CASSITGGSDYGYTF.

This chain uses TRBV7-6 with TRBJ2-1, with TRBD2 identical over 9 bases. CDR3 size: 14 residues. CDR1 and CDR2 (germline): SGHVS, FNYEAQ. The J segment lost 10 bases and the V segment lost 1 base, leaving 5 bases of the junction unmatched. CDR3 amino acids: CASSLEREVQEQFF. For the CDR3, the DNA is TGTGCCAGCAGCTTAGAGCGGGAGGTTCAGGAGCAGTTCTTC.

The rearrangement joins TRBV27 to TRBJ2-3; 7 positions agree with TRBD2. This CDR3 contains 16 residues. J lost 2 bases, V lost 4 bases, and 9 bases had no gene match. The V gene's germline CDR1 is MNHEY and CDR2 SMNVEV (reference sequence). DNA for the CDR3: TGTGCCAGCAGTTCTTCCGCTAGCGGATACACAGATACGCAGTATTTT. This translates into CASSSSASGYTDTQYF.

The V and J genes are TRBV5-4 and TRBJ2-1, with D uncertain. Germline loops: CDR1 SGHNT, CDR2 YYREEE (reference sequence). The CDR3 has 14 residues. V lost 0 bases and J lost 2, with 6 bases in between. The DNA for the CDR3 is TGTGCCAGCAGCTTGGCCCCAACCTACAATGAGCAGTTCTTC. Translation gives CASSLAPTYNEQFF.

This clone has only one observation. CDR3 residues: CASSFRASGRVSTDTQYF. The CDR3 DNA follows: TGTGCCAGCAGTTTTCGGGCTAGCGGGAGAGTTAGCACAGATACGCAGTATTTT. The rearrangement joins TRBV27 to TRBJ2-3; TRBD2 aligns across 10 bases. The CDR3 has 18 residues. CDR1 is MNHEY and CDR2 is SMNVEV in the germline V gene (reference sequence). Germline trimming cut 3 bases from V and 0 bases from J; bases unmatched to any gene: 9.

V is TRBV5-4 and J is TRBJ2-2; 7 nucleotides line up with TRBD2. The germline V gene encodes CDR1 SGHNT and CDR2 YYREEE (reference sequence). The CDR3 runs 15 residues. The trim removed 2 bases at V and 1 base at J, leaving 2 bases unmatched. CDR3 sequence reads: CASSFQRENTGELFF. In DNA, the CDR3 is TGTGCCAGCAGCTTCCAGCGGGAGAACACCGGGGAGCTGTTTTTT.

A note on this clone: One end of the junction does not line up with germline, which may come from a read error. The chain recombines TRBV7-7 with TRBJ2-1, with a weak D call TRBD2 (7 bases). The CDR3 extends over 16 amino acids. Germline V gene data show CDR1 as SSHAT and CDR2 as FNYEAQ (reference sequence). The CDR3 DNA reads TGTGCTAGCAGCTTAGGGGGGGGACTGGACAACAATGAGCAGTTCTTC. Its translation: CASSLGGGLDNNEQFF. Supplemented by reference TRBV7-7 and TRBJ2-1, the full variable domain reads GAGVSQSPRYKVTKRGQDVTLRCDPISSHATLYWYQQALGQGPEFLTYFNYEAQPDKSGLPSDRFSAERPEGSISTLTIQRTEQRDSAMYRCASSLGGGLDNNEQFFGPGTRLTVL.

The chain carries TRBV9 and TRBJ1-6; D is ambiguous. The CDR3 runs 19 residues. Germline values: CDR1 SGDLS, CDR2 YYNGEE. V was pared by 6 bases and J by 0 bases, with 22 bases between. In nucleotides, the CDR3 is TGTGCCAGCAACCCCAGCCGGGTAAGTTTTAACTCCTATAATTCACCCCTCCACTTT. This gives the protein CASNPSRVSFNSYNSPLHF.

This clone was recorded a few times. V is TRBV30 and J is TRBJ1-5; the match to TRBD1 covers 11 bases. CDR1 and CDR2 (germline): GTSNPN, SVGIG (reference sequence). Losses at the gene ends were 2 bases for V and 6 bases for J; bases not matched to a gene: 18. This CDR3 region has 19 residues. The CDR3 here is CAWSKGIGQGANQVQPQHF. CDR3 coding DNA: TGTGCCTGGAGTAAGGGGATAGGACAGGGGGCGAATCAGGTTCAGCCCCAGCATTTT.

This chain joins TRBV10-3 and TRBJ2-1; 8 nucleotides agree with TRBD2. Germline CDR1 ENHRY, CDR2 SYGVKD. The CDR3 consists of 15 residues. Trimming cost V 3 bases and J 7 bases; bases outside gene matches: 8. CDR3 residues: CAISDPGTRMNEQFF. CDR3 coding DNA: TGTGCCATCAGTGATCCCGGGACTAGGATGAATGAGCAGTTCTTC.

The CDR3 here is CASSYPRTGGYTF. The CDR3 bases are TGTGCCAGCAGTTACCCTCGGACGGGAGGCTACACCTTC. V and J are TRBV28 and TRBJ1-2; D not resolved. The CDR3 totals 13 residues. The V end lost 4 bases, the J end lost 8 bases, and 14 bases lay between the germline ends. Germline-derived CDR1 and CDR2 are MDHEN and SYDVKM.

This clone came up once. The rearrangement links TRBV7-8 to TRBJ2-5; D tentatively fits TRBD1 or TRBD2 (5 bases each). CDR1 SGHVS and CDR2 FQNEAQ come from the germline V gene. This CDR3 spans 16 amino acids. V lost 5 bases and J 2 bases, leaving 18 bases between the germline ends. The chain's CDR3 is CASSPPGQGIQETQYF. CDR3 in DNA: TGTGCCAGCAGCCCCCCGGGGCAGGGAATTCAAGAGACCCAGTACTTC.

V is TRBV4-3 and J is TRBJ1-3; D call uncertain. Germline V gene data show CDR1 as LGHNA and CDR2 as YSLEER. The CDR3 extends over 17 amino acids. Trimming removed 1 base from V and 0 bases from J, with 13 bases in between. The CDR3 DNA is TGCGCCAGCAGCCAAGTAGACTTTCCGAGCTCTGGAAACACCATATATTTT. Protein product: CASSQVDFPSSGNTIYF.

This sequence joins TRBV15 and TRBJ2-7; no reliable D call. V lost 0 bases to trimming and J lost 0 bases, with 12 bases between them. Germline V gene data show CDR1 as LNHNV and CDR2 as YYDKDF (reference sequence). The CDR3 sequence is 16 residues long. DNA for the CDR3: TGTGCCACCAGCAGAGATAAGGGCGGCACCTCCTACGAGCAGTACTTC. The encoded protein is CATSRDKGGTSYEQYF.

The gene calls are TRBV28 and TRBJ1-2; 7 nucleotides agree with TRBD1. Germline CDR1 and CDR2: MDHEN and SYDVKM. The CDR3 has 15 residues. Losses at the gene ends were 2 bases for V and 4 bases for J; bases not matched to a gene: 7. CDR3 in amino acids: CASSLKRGRGYGYTF. DNA for the CDR3: TGTGCCAGCAGTTTAAAGAGGGGGCGCGGCTATGGCTACACCTTC.

This chain connects TRBV5-5 to TRBJ2-7; 12 nucleotides agree with TRBD2. Per the germline V gene, CDR1 is SGHKS and CDR2 is YYEKEE (reference sequence). This CDR3 comprises 16 residues. J lost 3 bases, V lost 3 bases, and 7 bases had no gene match. The CDR3 here is CASSWSRGLAGYEQYF. CDR3 sequence (DNA): TGTGCCAGCAGCTGGTCTCGGGGACTAGCGGGCTACGAGCAGTACTTC.

This clone was observed once. The V gene is TRBV29-1, the J gene TRBJ1-5, with TRBD1 matching 8 bases. CDR1 is SQVTM and CDR2 is ANQGSEA in the germline V gene. The CDR3 is 13 amino acids. The ends lost 7 bases at V and 5 bases at J; junction bases unmatched: 7. In DNA form, the CDR3 reads TGCAGCGCCACTGGACAGGGAGATCAGCCCCAGCATTTT. Its translation: CSATGQGDQPQHF. The complete variable domain, with remaining parts taken from reference TRBV29-1 and TRBJ1-5, reads SAVISQKPSRDICQRGTSLTIQCQVDSQVTMMFWYRQQPGQSLTLIATANQGSEATYESGFVIDKFPISRPNLTFSTLTVSNMSPEDSSIYLCSATGQGDQPQHFGDGTRLSIL.

This clone has a single count. V gene TRBV28 combines with J gene TRBJ1-1, with TRBD1 as a possible D gene (6 bases). V lost 6 bases, J lost 5 bases, and 16 bases lay in between. The germline CDR1 and CDR2 sequences are MDHEN and SYDVKM. CDR3 size: 14 residues. CDR3 sequence (DNA): TGTGCCAGCAGCCTCCACGGGGGCGGTACTGAAGCTTTCTTT. It specifies CASSLHGGGTEAFF.

This clone was seen a single time. The V and J genes are TRBV4-3 and TRBJ1-3; D not certain. Germline CDR1 reads LGHNA; CDR2 reads YSLEER. V lost 2 bases, J lost 4 bases, and 12 bases lay in between. The CDR3 has 15 residues. CDR3: CASSQWVTSGNTIYF. The CDR3 DNA sequence: TGCGCCAGCAGCCAATGGGTAACCTCCGGAAACACCATATATTTT.

The chain combines TRBV11-2 with TRBJ1-1; 8 bases map to TRBD1. The CDR3 is made up of 13 amino acids. Losses at the gene ends were 5 bases for V and 3 bases for J; bases not matched to a gene: 2. The germline V gene has CDR1 SGHAT and CDR2 FQNNGV. CDR3 region: CASSMDRDTEAFF. The CDR3, as DNA: TGTGCCAGCAGCATGGACAGGGACACTGAAGCTTTCTTT.